The source of this TCR beta chain is a study of tumor and adjacent non-tumor tissue in lung cancer. Whole-study context: The patients, 10 men and about five women, were roughly 30 to 76 with stage I to III disease.

RNA was extracted from bulk tissue without any cell sorting. Chemotherapy-naive patients with new lung cancer underwent thoracic surgery in China, August–late 2014. This clonotype was seen a few times. Its antigen remains unidentified. A much larger clone is a single base away; this may be a read error. Findings and caveats of the study: Tumor tissue had significantly higher TCR diversity than normal lung.

The CDR3 consists of 15 residues. The germline gives CDR1 MDHEN, CDR2 SYDVKM. The library came from three nested PCR rounds adapted from ARM-PCR protocols. One entry per CDR3 protein, called by TCRdb with MiXCR from the multiplex PCR reads. The sample shows some 71,000 distinct CDR3 sequences, about two thirds of them seen only once. This sequence joins TRBV28 and TRBJ2-3; possible D gene TRBD2, 5 bases. Sequenced material: lung tumor tissue. The TCR was taken from a woman aged 40 to 50 with non-small cell lung cancer. DNA of the CDR3: TGTGTCAGCAGTTTTCACGGGGATGAGACAGATACGCAGTATTTT. Translation gives CVSSFHGDETDTQYF.